Listed here are 30 T cell receptor beta chains from one sample, sequenced in a study of CD8 T cells in Susac syndrome. With random hexamers, roughly 0.45 to 1 ug RNA was reverse transcribed. One entry per CDR3 protein results from TCRdb running MiXCR on the immunoSEQ multiplex PCR reads. The sample has some 260,000 distinct CDR3 sequences, approximately 81% seen once. Sequenced: CD8+ T cells from PBMCs. The receptors were sampled from a human donor with multiple sclerosis.

J is TRBJ2-6 and V is TRBV27; the D gene could be TRBD1 or TRBD2 (5 bases each). Germline V gene data show CDR1 as MNHEY and CDR2 as SMNVEV (reference sequence). Between the trimmed V and J ends, which lost 4 bases and 0 bases, there was a span of 16 bases. The CDR3 sequence is 18 residues long. For the CDR3, the DNA is TGTGCCAGCAGTTCGTTGCCGGGACCGAGCTCTGGGGCCAACGTCCTGACTTTC. Translating gives CASSSLPGPSSGANVLTF.

The chain is built from TRBV20-1 and TRBJ2-7; TRBD2 matches at 7 bases. The germline V gene has CDR1 DFQATT and CDR2 SNEGSKA (reference sequence). J was trimmed by 1 base and V by 6 bases; bases with no gene match: 9. The CDR3 totals 14 residues. The CDR3 sequence is CSARWREKSYEQYF. The CDR3 DNA follows: TGCAGTGCCCGGTGGCGGGAGAAGTCCTACGAGCAGTACTTC.

This chain links TRBV2 with TRBJ2-1; D remains ambiguous. Trimming stripped 7 bases from V and 7 bases from J, with 11 bases between. CDR1 and CDR2 (germline): SNHLY, FYNNEI. The CDR3 consists of 12 residues. CDR3: CASIGSHNEQFF. CDR3 nucleotide sequence: TGTGCCAGCATAGGCAGTCATAATGAGCAGTTCTTC.

In the case of this clonotype: One end of the junction does not line up with germline, which may come from a read error. The CDR3 loop is CSTRGALGTGDGYEQYF. In DNA, the CDR3 is TGCAGTACTAGGGGGGCTCTGGGGACAGGGGATGGGTACGAGCAGTACTTC. This chain connects TRBV20-1 to TRBJ2-7; 10 nucleotides agree with TRBD1. Germline values: CDR1 DFQATT, CDR2 SNEGSKA (reference sequence). The CDR3 contains 17 residues.

The J gene is TRBJ1-5, the V gene TRBV7-2; 9 bases are a match to TRBD1. V gave up 5 bases and J gave up 5 bases; unmatched junction bases: 7. Looked up from germline, CDR1 is SGHTA and CDR2 is FQGNSA. This CDR3 has 15 residues. The CDR3 coding sequence is TGTGCCAGCAGCCTGGGACAGGGCATCGATCAGCCCCAGCATTTT. It is translated as CASSLGQGIDQPQHF.

This clonotype was counted a few times. The V call is TRBV9, the J call TRBJ2-7, with 9 nucleotides matching TRBD2. The CDR3 runs 15 residues. V dropped 4 bases and J dropped 5; count of bases not matched to a gene: 10. Germline V gene data show CDR1 as SGDLS and CDR2 as YYNGEE. Here the CDR3 reads CASSLHWREGHEQYF. CDR3 DNA: TGTGCCAGCAGCCTTCACTGGCGGGAGGGCCACGAGCAGTACTTC.

The J gene is TRBJ2-5, the V gene TRBV7-6, with 11 bases that match TRBD2. Germline V gene data show CDR1 as SGHVS and CDR2 as FNYEAQ. This CDR3 contains 15 residues. Germline trimming cut 5 bases from V and 4 bases from J; bases unmatched to any gene: 6. In nucleotides, the CDR3 is TGTGCCAGCAGCCCGGGACTAGCGGTACCAGAGACCCAGTACTTC. Its protein is CASSPGLAVPETQYF.

The rearrangement uses TRBV5-6 and TRBJ2-1; 9 bases are a match to TRBD2. J was trimmed by 8 bases and V by 4 bases; bases with no gene match: 10. The germline gives CDR1 SGHDT, CDR2 YYEEEE. CDR3 length: 15 residues. CDR3 in amino acids: CASSRTGLAGDEQFF. CDR3 nucleotides: TGTGCCAGCAGCAGGACGGGACTAGCCGGGGATGAGCAGTTCTTC.

CDR3 protein: CASSLGEGYNEQFF. DNA of the CDR3: TGTGCCAGCAGTTTGGGAGAGGGCTACAATGAGCAGTTCTTC. The chain carries TRBV27 and TRBJ2-1; D possibly corresponds to TRBD2 (5 bases). The CDR3 has 14 amino acids. Germline V gives CDR1 MNHEY, CDR2 SMNVEV (reference sequence). The germline V and J ends were trimmed by 3 bases and 3 bases, with 9 bases remaining between them.

V usage is TRBV7-9 and J usage is TRBJ2-1; the match to TRBD2 covers 10 bases. Per germline, CDR1 SEHNR and CDR2 FQNEAQ (reference sequence). J was trimmed by 4 bases and V by 8 bases; bases with no gene match: 5. There are 14 residues in the CDR3. DNA of the CDR3: TGTGCCAGCTTGGAGACTAGCGGGTACAATGAGCAGTTCTTC. It translates to CASLETSGYNEQFF.

The chain employs TRBV6-5 and TRBJ2-1, with 8 bases matching TRBD2. CDR3 length: 15 amino acids. Germline loops: CDR1 MNHEY, CDR2 SVGAGI. V trimming: 6 bases; J trimming: 7 bases; junction bases outside the gene matches: 11. The CDR3 DNA is TGTGCCAGCAGCCGGCCGGGACTAGTGAGGAATGAGCAGTTCTTC. Encoded protein: CASSRPGLVRNEQFF.

The chain links TRBV7-9 to TRBJ1-5; D is unresolved. The germline CDR1 and CDR2 sequences are SEHNR and FQNEAQ (reference sequence). CDR3 length equals 14 residues. Trimming removed 5 bases at V and 10 bases at J, with 18 bases between. The CDR3 reads CASSPTSAGSPQHF. DNA for the CDR3: TGTGCCAGCAGCCCAACCTCGGCGGGGTCACCCCAGCATTTT.

The table lists this clonotype with a count of one. The CDR3 carries no conserved terminal phenylalanine or tryptophan, so it likely arises from a read error. The gene calls are TRBV6-5 and TRBJ2-1, with unresolved D. Trimming pared 2 bases from V and 5 bases from J, leaving 7 bases between. The germline V gene encodes CDR1 MNHEY and CDR2 SVGAGI. This CDR3 contains 13 residues. CDR3 in amino acids: CASSYRPHNEQFS. The DNA for the CDR3 is TGTGCCAGCAGTTACCGCCCTCACAATGAGCAGTTCTCC.

The chain uses TRBV24-1 and TRBJ2-1; D gene unclear. This CDR3 region has 12 residues. V was trimmed by 3 bases and J by 10 bases, leaving 9 bases between them. Germline V gene data show CDR1 as KGHDR and CDR2 as SFDVKD. CDR3 loop: CATSDAREEQFF. The DNA of the CDR3 is TGTGCCACCAGTGATGCGAGAGAGGAGCAGTTCTTC.

This chain joins TRBV27 and TRBJ1-2; perhaps TRBD1 as D (6 bases). With 4 bases removed from V and 3 bases from J, the gap between germline ends came to 15 bases. The CDR3 has 15 residues. CDR1 and CDR2 (germline): MNHEY, SMNVEV (reference sequence). The CDR3 DNA is TGTGCCAGCAGTTCACTCGAGGGGGTGCACTATGGCTACACCTTC. It is translated as CASSSLEGVHYGYTF.

The genes are TRBV4-1 and TRBJ2-7, with TRBD1 matching 7 bases. The CDR3 consists of 14 residues. With 3 bases clipped from V and 0 bases from J, the junction kept 2 bases outside the gene matches. From germline, CDR1 is MGHRA and CDR2 YSYEKL. In nucleotides, the CDR3 is TGCGCCAGCAGCCAGGACAGGAGCTCCTACGAGCAGTACTTC. Its protein is CASSQDRSSYEQYF.

The rearrangement uses TRBV10-3 and TRBJ2-2; D remains unclear. The CDR3 length is 14 residues. The V end was cut by 6 bases, the J end by 0 bases, with 8 bases between. Germline lookup yields CDR1 ENHRY and CDR2 SYGVKD. The CDR3: CAIRVPSNTGELFF. Written as DNA, the CDR3 is TGTGCCATCAGGGTCCCTTCGAACACCGGGGAGCTGTTTTTT.

This sequence joins TRBV7-9 and TRBJ2-7; D is perhaps TRBD1 or TRBD2 (5 bases each). Germline assignment: CDR1 SEHNR and CDR2 FQNEAQ (reference sequence). This CDR3 comprises 10 residues. V was shortened by 11 bases and J by 9 bases, with 14 bases between the two germline ends. The CDR3 DNA sequence: TGTGCCGGGGACGGCGGCGGGCAGTACTTC. Protein: CAGDGGGQYF.

The chain combines TRBV14 with TRBJ2-7; D perhaps matches TRBD2 (6 bases). Trimming removed 1 base at V and 3 bases at J, with 16 bases between. Germline-derived CDR1 and CDR2 are SGHDN and FVKESK. The CDR3 runs 16 residues. The CDR3 loop is CASSQVVDRLDYEQYF. The DNA for the CDR3 is TGTGCCAGCAGCCAAGTCGTAGACAGACTAGACTACGAGCAGTACTTC.

The rearrangement uses TRBV9 and TRBJ2-3; D not certain. Per germline, CDR1 SGDLS and CDR2 YYNGEE. Trimming stripped 0 bases from V and 2 bases from J, with 10 bases between. The length of the CDR3 is 15 residues. CDR3: CASSVDPSSTDTQYF. DNA of the CDR3: TGTGCCAGCAGCGTAGATCCTTCTTCCACAGATACGCAGTATTTT. The entire variable domain, with the rest obtained from reference TRBV9 and TRBJ2-3, is as follows: DSGVTQTPKHLITATGQRVTLRCSPRSGDLSVYWYQQSLDQGLQFLIQYYNGEERAKGNILERFSAQQFPDLHSELNLSSLELGDSALYFCASSVDPSSTDTQYFGPGTRLTVL.

This chain uses TRBV6-2 or TRBV6-3 with TRBJ1-5, with D possibly being TRBD1 (5 bases). The CDR3 totals 15 residues. Germline V CDR1 and CDR2: MNHEY, SVGEGT. V shed 2 bases and J shed 4 bases, with 12 bases lying between them. Written as DNA, the CDR3 is TGTGCCAGCAGTTACGAGGGACGGCGAAATCAGCCCCAGCATTTT. Protein product: CASSYEGRRNQPQHF.

This clonotype was seen only a few times. This chain connects TRBV9 to TRBJ2-3; D is undetermined. Germline CDR1 and CDR2: SGDLS and YYNGEE. Trimming took 4 bases from V and 0 from J, leaving 12 bases between them. This CDR3 has 15 residues. The CDR3 spells CASSLRATSTDTQYF. Here the CDR3 DNA reads TGTGCCAGCAGCTTACGTGCTACTAGCACAGATACGCAGTATTTT.

This clonotype turned up a few times. The chain recombines TRBV15 with TRBJ2-7, with a possible D match to TRBD1 (6 bases). CDR1 and CDR2 from the germline V gene are LNHNV and YYDKDF (reference sequence). V was trimmed by 0 bases and J by 6 bases, leaving 9 bases between them. This CDR3 comprises 13 residues. The CDR3 DNA sequence: TGTGCCACCAGCAGAGATACAGGGATCGAGCAGTACTTC. The encoded protein is CATSRDTGIEQYF. The variable domain in full, completed from reference TRBV15 and TRBJ2-7, reads DAMVIQNPRYQVTQFGKPVTLSCSQTLNHNVMYWYQQKSSQAPKLLFHYYDKDFNNEADTPDNFQSRRPNTSFCFLDIRSPGLGDTAMYLCATSRDTGIEQYFGPGTRLTVT.

The rearrangement links TRBV7-9 to TRBJ2-7; a weak D match, TRBD2 (7 bases). This CDR3 has 17 residues. Germline CDR1 is SEHNR and CDR2 is FQNEAQ (reference sequence). V lost 2 bases and J 4 bases, leaving 21 bases between the germline ends. CDR3 protein: CASSLKGGGNFPYEQYF. Here the CDR3 DNA reads TGTGCCAGCAGCTTAAAGGGAGGGGGGAATTTTCCGTACGAGCAGTACTTC.

This clonotype was seen a few times. The chain couples TRBV27 to TRBJ2-3; 7 nucleotides line up with TRBD2. The J segment lost 6 bases and the V segment lost 0 bases, leaving 6 bases of the junction unmatched. The CDR3 runs to 15 residues. Per germline, CDR1 MNHEY and CDR2 SMNVEV (reference sequence). CDR3 sequence: CASSLSSWGGDTQYF. CDR3 bases: TGTGCCAGCAGTTTATCGAGCTGGGGGGGGGATACGCAGTATTTT.

The rearrangement joins TRBV9 to TRBJ2-7, with D possibly being TRBD2 (7 bases). The germline V and J ends were trimmed by 4 bases and 6 bases, with 17 bases remaining between them. CDR1 and CDR2 (germline): SGDLS, YYNGEE. The CDR3 covers 14 residues. The DNA for the CDR3 is TGTGCCAGCAGCAACTTAGGGGGAGGGCTCGAGCAGTACTTC. Translating it yields CASSNLGGGLEQYF.

The chain combines TRBV19 with TRBJ1-1; D may be TRBD1 (5 bases). CDR3 size: 15 residues. The V gene lost 3 bases and the J gene lost 1 base, with 12 bases spanning the gap. CDR1 and CDR2 (germline): LNHDA, SQIVND (reference sequence). The CDR3: CASSMGRAGNTEAFF. The CDR3 DNA reads TGTGCCAGTAGTATGGGACGGGCTGGGAACACTGAAGCTTTCTTT.

The rearrangement joins TRBV6-1 to TRBJ1-1; tentatively, D is TRBD1 (6 bases). The CDR3 runs 16 residues. Per germline, CDR1 MNHNS and CDR2 SASEGT. Between the trimmed V and J ends, which lost 4 bases and 3 bases, there was a span of 18 bases. The CDR3 here is CASSAQVGGGDTEAFF. The DNA of the CDR3 is TGTGCCAGCAGTGCCCAGGTGGGAGGGGGTGACACTGAAGCTTTCTTT.

The chain combines TRBV3-1 with TRBJ2-1; no clear D. Germline V gives CDR1 LGHDT, CDR2 YNNKEL (reference sequence). Trimming cost V 0 bases and J 8 bases, with 5 bases left between them. This CDR3 region has 12 residues. The CDR3 sequence: CASSQEMDEQFF. The DNA for the CDR3 is TGTGCCAGCAGCCAAGAGATGGATGAGCAGTTCTTC.

This clonotype was seen just once. The chain links TRBV19 to TRBJ1-6; 7 nucleotides align to TRBD1. This CDR3 is 14 amino acids long. V dropped 4 bases and J dropped 8; count of bases not matched to a gene: 5. Germline lookup yields CDR1 LNHDA and CDR2 SQIVND (reference sequence). For the CDR3, the DNA is TGTGCCAGTAGTACCTGGGACAGACATTCACCCCTCCACTTT. The encoded protein is CASSTWDRHSPLHF.